The 24 T cell receptor beta chains in this list originate from one sample, sequenced in a study of cytomegalovirus exposure and HLA in healthy donors. Assay used: immunoSEQ multiplex PCR; TCRdb lists only in-frame clones, some missing. The sample carries 120,000 or so clones, around 96% recorded once. The specimen sequenced was PBMCs. The receptors were gathered from a man aged 18 to 35 in good health and CMV-seronegative.

This chain links TRBV28 with TRBJ1-1, with 9 bases lining up with TRBD1. The CDR3 length is 16 residues. Trimming removed 6 bases from V and 12 bases from J; junction bases left unmatched: 20. Germline values: CDR1 MDHEN, CDR2 SYDVKM. The CDR3 loop is CASSSPHGRDRVIPFF. The CDR3 coding sequence is TGTGCCAGCAGCTCTCCACACGGCCGGGACAGGGTGATTCCTTTCTTT.

The chain links TRBV6-1 to TRBJ2-5, with TRBD2 as a possible D gene (6 bases). The CDR3 contains 15 residues. Trimming took 6 bases from V and 5 from J, leaving 19 bases between them. Per the germline V gene, CDR1 is MNHNS and CDR2 is SASEGT. The CDR3 region has the DNA TGTGCCAGCAGCGGTCTAGCGACCAACCGGGAGACCCAGTACTTC. Its protein is CASSGLATNRETQYF.

The CDR3 region has the DNA TGTGCCAGCAGTTACCAGGCTTACGAGCAGTACTTC. Its protein product is CASSYQAYEQYF. The chain is built from TRBV6-6 and TRBJ2-7; D is unresolved. V was shortened by 2 bases and J by 4 bases, with 6 bases between the two germline ends. The length of the CDR3 is 12 residues. The germline CDR1 and CDR2 sequences are MNHNY and SVGAGI (reference sequence).

The V call is TRBV11-2, the J call TRBJ2-6; D gene ambiguous. Germline CDR1 SGHAT, CDR2 FQNNGV. V gave up 1 base and J gave up 4 bases, with 14 bases separating them. The CDR3 loop spans 17 amino acids. The CDR3 region is CASSLGALLSGANVLTF. CDR3 DNA: TGTGCCAGCAGCTTAGGCGCGTTGCTTTCGGGGGCCAACGTCCTGACTTTC.

The chain uses TRBV14 and TRBJ1-5, with D maybe TRBD1 (5 bases). This CDR3 is 15 amino acids long. The germline V gene has CDR1 SGHDN and CDR2 FVKESK. V lost 4 bases, J lost 2 bases, and 12 bases lay in between. Here the CDR3 DNA reads TGTGCCAGCAGCCTCGGCGGAGGGGGCAATCAGCCCCAGCATTTT. It yields the protein CASSLGGGGNQPQHF.

The chain combines TRBV28 with TRBJ2-5, with 7 nucleotides matching TRBD1. The V gene end was trimmed by 4 bases and the J gene end by 5 bases; junction bases not matched to a gene: 4. Germline CDR1 MDHEN, CDR2 SYDVKM. This CDR3 region has 13 residues. DNA of the CDR3: TGTGCCAGCAGTTCAAGGGGGCATGAGACCCAGTACTTC. Its translation is CASSSRGHETQYF.

CDR3 DNA sequence: TGCGCCAGCAGCCAAGATCGGGGTAGTAAATACAATGAGCAGTTCTTC. It encodes CASSQDRGSKYNEQFF. V gene TRBV4-3 combines with J gene TRBJ2-1; a possible D gene is TRBD2 (5 bases). V was cut by 0 bases and J by 4 bases, with 13 bases left in between. There are 16 residues in the CDR3. Per germline, CDR1 LGHNA and CDR2 YSLEER.

V is TRBV4-2 and J is TRBJ2-3; 8 bases agree with TRBD2. The germline V gene encodes CDR1 LGHNA and CDR2 YNFKEQ. The junction had 15 bases not matched to a gene; V was cut back by 6 bases and J by 4 bases. This CDR3 is built from 17 residues. CDR3 DNA sequence: TGTGCCAGCAGTCATGTAGGAGTAGCGGGACGGGCAGATACGCAGTATTTT. Translated: CASSHVGVAGRADTQYF.

The chain combines TRBV5-1 with TRBJ2-1, with TRBD2 matching over 11 bases. Looked up from germline, CDR1 is SGHRS and CDR2 is YFSETQ. J was trimmed by 0 bases and V by 8 bases; bases with no gene match: 10. This CDR3 is 17 amino acids long. This CDR3 is CARGGLAESRSYNEQFF. The CDR3 DNA sequence: TGCGCCAGAGGGGGACTAGCGGAGTCCCGCTCCTACAATGAGCAGTTCTTC. Full variable domain (remainder filled in from reference TRBV5-1 and TRBJ2-1): KAGVTQTPRYLIKTRGQQVTLSCSPISGHRSVSWYQQTPGQGLQFLFEYFSETQRNKGNFPGRFSGRQFSNSRSEMNVSTLELGDSALYLCARGGLAESRSYNEQFFGPGTRLTVL.

The chain combines TRBV11-3 with TRBJ2-1; 8 nucleotides agree with TRBD2. From germline, CDR1 is SGHNT and CDR2 YENEEA. V lost 6 bases and J lost 3; bases outside the gene matches: 4. CDR3 size: 14 residues. The DNA of the CDR3 is TGTGCCAGCAGAGCGGGAGTCGGCTACAATGAGCAGTTCTTC. Residues: CASRAGVGYNEQFF. The full variable domain, with the rest looked up from reference TRBV11-3 and TRBJ2-1, is EAGVVQSPRYKIIEKKQPVAFWCNPISGHNTLYWYLQNLGQGPELLIRYENEEAVDDSQLPKDRFSAERLKGVDSTLKIQPAELGDSAVYLCASRAGVGYNEQFFGPGTRLTVL.

The chain carries TRBV5-1 and TRBJ2-2; 9 bases line up with TRBD1. Trimming at V came to 3 bases and at J to 4 bases, leaving 7 bases not matched to a gene. Germline V CDR1 and CDR2: SGHRS, YFSETQ. CDR3 size: 16 residues. The CDR3 protein is CASSWDRVRATGELFF. The DNA of the CDR3 is TGCGCCAGCAGCTGGGACAGGGTCAGGGCCACCGGGGAGCTGTTTTTT.

The chain joins TRBV15 to TRBJ2-2, with D tentatively TRBD1 (6 bases). Germline CDR1 and CDR2: LNHNV and YYDKDF (reference sequence). This CDR3 contains 12 residues. V was shortened by 6 bases and J by 14 bases, with 16 bases between the two germline ends. The CDR3 DNA reads as TGTGCCACCAGTAAGACAGGAGTGGGTCTGTTTTTT. It is translated as CATSKTGVGLFF.

The chain has TRBV29-1 and TRBJ2-7; perhaps TRBD2 as D (6 bases). Germline CDR1 SQVTM, CDR2 ANQGSEA. The CDR3 covers 14 residues. Deletions cut 4 bases from V and 5 bases from J, with 18 bases between. CDR3 bases: TGCAGCGTTGTGGGGTACGGGAGCAGCGACGAGCAGTACTTC. Its translation: CSVVGYGSSDEQYF.

In DNA, the CDR3 is TGTGCCAGCAGTCCCCTCAGGTACTATGGCTACACCTTC. It translates to CASSPLRYYGYTF. This chain uses TRBV28 with TRBJ1-2; D is uncertain. This CDR3 is 13 amino acids long. Trimming took off 5 bases at V and 3 bases at J, with 10 bases between the two ends. CDR1 MDHEN and CDR2 SYDVKM come from the germline V gene.

The chain employs TRBV9 and TRBJ2-1; D is unclear. The CDR3 loop spans 12 amino acids. Germline CDR1 and CDR2: SGDLS and YYNGEE. V was clipped by 0 bases and J by 10 bases, with 8 bases between them. In DNA, the CDR3 is TGTGCCAGCAGCGTAGATTCGGTAGAGCAGTTCTTC. Translation gives CASSVDSVEQFF.

This chain joins TRBV7-9 and TRBJ2-5; D is possibly TRBD2 (6 bases). The V end was cut by 5 bases, the J end by 2 bases, with 24 bases between. The V gene's germline CDR1 is SEHNR and CDR2 FQNEAQ (reference sequence). CDR3 length: 18 amino acids. CDR3: CASSPTRPGPGLQETQYF. CDR3 bases: TGTGCCAGCAGCCCTACTAGACCAGGACCCGGACTACAAGAGACCCAGTACTTC.

The chain is built from TRBV5-1 and TRBJ1-1; the D is unclear. CDR1 and CDR2 from the germline V gene are SGHRS and YFSETQ. The CDR3 covers 14 residues. The ends were cut back, 4 bases at V and 3 bases at J, with 13 bases in the middle. The chain's CDR3 is CASSAPGWHTEAFF. The CDR3 DNA reads TGCGCCAGCAGCGCCCCAGGATGGCACACTGAAGCTTTCTTT.

The chain employs TRBV5-1 and TRBJ2-1; 13 bases line up with TRBD2. The V segment lost 3 bases and the J segment 9 bases; nucleotides outside the gene matches: 6. The CDR3 is 15 amino acids. The germline V gene has CDR1 SGHRS and CDR2 YFSETQ. CDR3 nucleotide sequence: TGCGCCAGCAGCTCCGGACTAGCGGGAGTCGTTGAGCAGTTCTTC. It yields the protein CASSSGLAGVVEQFF.

The chain couples TRBV10-3 to TRBJ2-1; 11 bases line up with TRBD2. V lost 2 bases and J lost 7; bases outside the gene matches: 10. The CDR3 loop spans 17 amino acids. Germline loops: CDR1 ENHRY, CDR2 SYGVKD. The chain's CDR3 is CAISEITSGSWGNEQFF. The CDR3 DNA follows: TGTGCCATCAGTGAGATTACTAGCGGGAGCTGGGGTAATGAGCAGTTCTTC.

The chain recombines TRBV19 with TRBJ2-1; 7 nucleotides line up with TRBD2. The CDR3 covers 13 residues. Germline CDR1 is LNHDA and CDR2 is SQIVND (reference sequence). With V trimmed by 5 bases and J by 13 bases, 11 bases remained unmatched. The CDR3 nucleotides read TGTGCCAGTAGTCCAAGAAGCGGGATCCGACAGTTCTTC. This gives the protein CASSPRSGIRQFF.

The rearrangement links TRBV19 to TRBJ2-7; the D gene is possibly TRBD1 (7 bases). The CDR3 is 16 amino acids. The germline gives CDR1 LNHDA, CDR2 SQIVND (reference sequence). The germline V and J ends were trimmed by 6 bases and 3 bases, with 21 bases remaining between them. CDR3 region: CASSFSRDSGNYEQYF. The CDR3 coding sequence is TGTGCCAGTAGCTTCTCGCGGGACAGTGGGAACTACGAGCAGTACTTC.

The chain couples TRBV6-5 to TRBJ1-5; 9 positions match TRBD1. The CDR3 is 14 residues long. Looked up from germline, CDR1 is MNHEY and CDR2 is SVGAGI. J lost 4 bases, V lost 5 bases, and 3 bases had no gene match. CDR3 bases: TGTGCCAGCAGTCCTGACAGGGGGAATCAGCCCCAGCATTTT. Its protein product is CASSPDRGNQPQHF.

The V gene is TRBV28, the J gene TRBJ2-2; D remains unclear. CDR1 is MDHEN and CDR2 is SYDVKM in the germline V gene. V lost 2 bases and J 5 bases, leaving 9 bases between the germline ends. This CDR3 is built from 14 residues. The CDR3 region has the DNA TGTGCCAGCAGTTTAACCCGAGTTACCGGGGAGCTGTTTTTT. It specifies CASSLTRVTGELFF.

This rearrangement joins TRBV7-6 to TRBJ1-2, with 10 bases fitting TRBD1. The germline CDR1 and CDR2 sequences are SGHVS and FNYEAQ. CDR3 length: 15 amino acids. The J segment lost 6 bases and the V segment lost 2 bases, leaving 6 bases of the junction unmatched. The CDR3 sequence is CASSLIEGTGDGYTF. DNA for the CDR3: TGTGCCAGCAGCTTAATCGAGGGGACAGGGGATGGCTACACCTTC. Based on the CDR3 plus reference TRBV7-6 and TRBJ1-2, the full variable domain is GAGVSQSPRYKVTKRGQDVALRCDPISGHVSLYWYRQALGQGPEFLTYFNYEAQQDKSGLPNDRFSAERPEGSISTLTIQRTEQRDSAMYRCASSLIEGTGDGYTFGSGTRLTVV.